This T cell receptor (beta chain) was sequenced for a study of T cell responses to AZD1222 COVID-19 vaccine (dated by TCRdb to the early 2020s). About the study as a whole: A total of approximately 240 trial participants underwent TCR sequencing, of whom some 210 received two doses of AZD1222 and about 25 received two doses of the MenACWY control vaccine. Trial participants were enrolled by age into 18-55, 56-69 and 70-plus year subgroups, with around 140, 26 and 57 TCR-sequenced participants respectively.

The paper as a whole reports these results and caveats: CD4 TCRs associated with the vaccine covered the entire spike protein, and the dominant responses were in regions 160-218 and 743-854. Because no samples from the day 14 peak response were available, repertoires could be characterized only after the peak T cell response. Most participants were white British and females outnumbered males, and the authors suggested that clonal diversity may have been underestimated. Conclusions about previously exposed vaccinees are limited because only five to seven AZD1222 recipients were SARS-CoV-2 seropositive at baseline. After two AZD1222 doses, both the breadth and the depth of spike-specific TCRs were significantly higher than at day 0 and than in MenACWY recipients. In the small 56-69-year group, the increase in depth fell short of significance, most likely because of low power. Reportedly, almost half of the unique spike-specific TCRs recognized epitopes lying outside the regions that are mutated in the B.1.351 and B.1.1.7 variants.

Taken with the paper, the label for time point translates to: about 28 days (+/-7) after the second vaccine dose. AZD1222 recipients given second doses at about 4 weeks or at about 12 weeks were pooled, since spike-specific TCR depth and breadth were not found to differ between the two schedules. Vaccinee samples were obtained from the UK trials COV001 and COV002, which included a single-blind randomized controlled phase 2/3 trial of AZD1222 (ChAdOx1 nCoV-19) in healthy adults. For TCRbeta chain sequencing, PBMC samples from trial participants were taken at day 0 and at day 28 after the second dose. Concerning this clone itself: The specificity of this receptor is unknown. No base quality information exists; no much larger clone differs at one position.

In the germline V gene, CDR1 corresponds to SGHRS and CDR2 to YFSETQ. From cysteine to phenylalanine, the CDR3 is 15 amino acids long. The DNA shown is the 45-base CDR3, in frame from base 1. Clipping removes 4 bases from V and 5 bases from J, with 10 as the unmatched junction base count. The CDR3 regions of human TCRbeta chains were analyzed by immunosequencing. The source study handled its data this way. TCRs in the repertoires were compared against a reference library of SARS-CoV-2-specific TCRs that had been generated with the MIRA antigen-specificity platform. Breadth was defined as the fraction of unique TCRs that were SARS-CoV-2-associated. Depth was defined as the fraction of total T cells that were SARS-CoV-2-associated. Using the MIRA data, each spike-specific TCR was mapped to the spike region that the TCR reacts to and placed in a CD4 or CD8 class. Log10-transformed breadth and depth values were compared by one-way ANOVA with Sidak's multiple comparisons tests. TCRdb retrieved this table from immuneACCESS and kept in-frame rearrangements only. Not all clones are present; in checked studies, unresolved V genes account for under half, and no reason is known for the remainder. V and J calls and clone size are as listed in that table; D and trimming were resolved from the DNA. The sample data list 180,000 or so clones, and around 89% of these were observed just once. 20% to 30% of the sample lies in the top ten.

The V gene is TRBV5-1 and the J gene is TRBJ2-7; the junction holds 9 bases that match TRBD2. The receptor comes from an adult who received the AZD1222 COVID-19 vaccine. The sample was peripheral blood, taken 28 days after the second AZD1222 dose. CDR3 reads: CASSEPGLAINEQYF. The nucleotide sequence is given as TGCGCCAGCAGCGAACCCGGACTAGCGATCAACGAGCAGTACTTC.